The clone carrying this TCR beta chain turned up a few times. Its specificity is unknown. Libraries for TCRalpha and TCRbeta carried sample barcodes and unique molecular identifiers via 5'RACE. TCRdb processed the 5' RACE reads anew with MiXCR; each CDR3 protein has one entry. The top ten clones hold about 24% of a sample with 110,000 to 150,000 distinct CDR3 sequences, under 30% of them seen once. The entry originates in a study of T-cell memory formation after mild COVID-19. Study-level results: Clones that contracted clustered mainly in CM and EM if CD4+ and in EMRA if CD8+. Clonal second-wave expansions that peaked on day 37 had unconfirmed SARS-CoV-2 specificity.

This CDR3 contains 12 residues. Trimming pared 8 bases from V and 4 bases from J, leaving 14 bases between. Germline CDR1 SQVTM, CDR2 ANQGSEA. The TCR originated in an adult woman who had mild COVID-19 (a few samples of this study predate the infection). Cell type and time point are not known. This rearrangement joins TRBV29-1 to TRBJ1-1, with unresolved D. What was sequenced was PBMCs or a T cell subset sorted from them (not recorded which). CDR3 residues: CSFRLSSTEAFF. CDR3 DNA sequence: TGCAGCTTCAGACTCTCCAGCACTGAAGCTTTCTTT.